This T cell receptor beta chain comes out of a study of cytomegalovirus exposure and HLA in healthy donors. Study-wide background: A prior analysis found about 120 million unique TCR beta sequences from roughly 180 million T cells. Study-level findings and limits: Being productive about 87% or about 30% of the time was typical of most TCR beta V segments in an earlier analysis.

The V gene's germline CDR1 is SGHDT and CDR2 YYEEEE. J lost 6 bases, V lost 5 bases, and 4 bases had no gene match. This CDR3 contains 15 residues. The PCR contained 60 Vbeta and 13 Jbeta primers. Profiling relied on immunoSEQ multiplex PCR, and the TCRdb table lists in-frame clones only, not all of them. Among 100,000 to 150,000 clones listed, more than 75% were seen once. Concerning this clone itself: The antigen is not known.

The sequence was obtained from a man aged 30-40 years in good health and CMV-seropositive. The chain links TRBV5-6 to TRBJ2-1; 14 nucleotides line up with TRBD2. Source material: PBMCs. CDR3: CASSRGLAGGNEQFF. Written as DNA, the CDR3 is TGTGCCAGCAGTCGTGGACTAGCGGGAGGCAATGAGCAGTTCTTC.